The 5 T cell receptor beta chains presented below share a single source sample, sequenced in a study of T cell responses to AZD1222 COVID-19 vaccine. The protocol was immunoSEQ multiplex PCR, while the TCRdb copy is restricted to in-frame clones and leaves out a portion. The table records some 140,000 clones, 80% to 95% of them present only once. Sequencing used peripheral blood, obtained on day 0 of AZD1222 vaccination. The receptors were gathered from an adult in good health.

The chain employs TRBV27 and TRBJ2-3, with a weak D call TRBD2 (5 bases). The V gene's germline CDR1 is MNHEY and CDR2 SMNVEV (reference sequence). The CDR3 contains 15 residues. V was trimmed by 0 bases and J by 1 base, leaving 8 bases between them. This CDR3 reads CASSLSVRGTDTQYF. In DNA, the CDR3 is TGTGCCAGCAGTTTATCAGTGCGGGGCACAGATACGCAGTATTTT.

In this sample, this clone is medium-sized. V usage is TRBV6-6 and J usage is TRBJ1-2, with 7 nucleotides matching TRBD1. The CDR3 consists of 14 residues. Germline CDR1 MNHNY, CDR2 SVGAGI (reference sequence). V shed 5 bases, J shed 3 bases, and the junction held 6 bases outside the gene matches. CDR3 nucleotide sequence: TGTGCCAGCAGTGCCCGGACAGGCCACTATGGCTACACCTTC. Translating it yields CASSARTGHYGYTF.

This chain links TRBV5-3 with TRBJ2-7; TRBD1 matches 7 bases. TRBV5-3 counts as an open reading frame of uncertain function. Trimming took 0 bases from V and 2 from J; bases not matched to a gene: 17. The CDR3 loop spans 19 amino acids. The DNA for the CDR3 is TGTGCCAGAAGCTTGGGGGTGGTATTACCCGACAGGGTCCCCTACGAGCAGTACTTC. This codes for CARSLGVVLPDRVPYEQYF.

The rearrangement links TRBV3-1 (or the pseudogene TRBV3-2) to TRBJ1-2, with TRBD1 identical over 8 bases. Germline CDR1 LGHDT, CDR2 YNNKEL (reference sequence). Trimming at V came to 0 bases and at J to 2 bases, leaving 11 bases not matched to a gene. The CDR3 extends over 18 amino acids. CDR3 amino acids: CASSQDYFSQGANYGYTF. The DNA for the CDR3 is TGTGCCAGCAGCCAAGATTACTTTTCCCAGGGGGCAAACTATGGCTACACCTTC.

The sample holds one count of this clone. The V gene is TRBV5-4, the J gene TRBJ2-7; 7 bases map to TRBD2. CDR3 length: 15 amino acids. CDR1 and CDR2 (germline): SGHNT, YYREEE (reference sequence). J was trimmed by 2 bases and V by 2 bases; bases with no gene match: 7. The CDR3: CASSFGPSGAYEQYF. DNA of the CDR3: TGTGCCAGCAGCTTTGGGCCTAGCGGTGCCTACGAGCAGTACTTC.